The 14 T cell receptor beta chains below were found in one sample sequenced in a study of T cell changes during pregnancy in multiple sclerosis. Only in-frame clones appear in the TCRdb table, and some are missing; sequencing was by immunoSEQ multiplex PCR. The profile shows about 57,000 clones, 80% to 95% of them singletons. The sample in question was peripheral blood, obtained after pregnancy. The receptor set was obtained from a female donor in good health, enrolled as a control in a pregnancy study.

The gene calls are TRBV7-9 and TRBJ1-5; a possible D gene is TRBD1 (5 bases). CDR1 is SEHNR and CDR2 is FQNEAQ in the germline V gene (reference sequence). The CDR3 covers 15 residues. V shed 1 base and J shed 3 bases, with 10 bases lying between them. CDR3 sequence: CASSLGQFTNQPQHF. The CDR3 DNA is TGTGCCAGCAGCTTAGGACAGTTTACCAATCAGCCCCAGCATTTT.

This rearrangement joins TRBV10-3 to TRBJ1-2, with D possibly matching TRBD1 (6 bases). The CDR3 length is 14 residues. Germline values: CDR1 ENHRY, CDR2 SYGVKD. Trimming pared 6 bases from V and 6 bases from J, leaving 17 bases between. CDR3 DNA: TGTGCCATCAGACTTGGGACACCCCCCCATGGCTACACCTTC. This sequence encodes CAIRLGTPPHGYTF.

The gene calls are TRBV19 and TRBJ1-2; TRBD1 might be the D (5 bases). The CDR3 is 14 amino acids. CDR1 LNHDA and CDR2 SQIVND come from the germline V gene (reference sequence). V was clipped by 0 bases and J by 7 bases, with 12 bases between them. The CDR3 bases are TGTGCCAGTAGTATAGAGGGCAGGAGGGGTGGCTACACCTTC. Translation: CASSIEGRRGGYTF.

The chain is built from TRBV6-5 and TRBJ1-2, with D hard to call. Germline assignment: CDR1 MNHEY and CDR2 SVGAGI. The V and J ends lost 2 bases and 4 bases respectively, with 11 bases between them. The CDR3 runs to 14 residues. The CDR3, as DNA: TGTGCCAGCAGTTACATCGGGGAAGGCTATGGCTACACCTTC. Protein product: CASSYIGEGYGYTF.

CDR3 nucleotides: TGTGCCAGCAGCCCCCACGGTCACACAGATACGCAGTATTTT. Encoded protein: CASSPHGHTDTQYF. The genes are TRBV7-3 and TRBJ2-3; D is unresolved. CDR3 length equals 14 residues. With 5 bases removed from V and 2 bases from J, the gap between germline ends came to 11 bases. Germline CDR1 and CDR2: SGHTA and FQGTGA.

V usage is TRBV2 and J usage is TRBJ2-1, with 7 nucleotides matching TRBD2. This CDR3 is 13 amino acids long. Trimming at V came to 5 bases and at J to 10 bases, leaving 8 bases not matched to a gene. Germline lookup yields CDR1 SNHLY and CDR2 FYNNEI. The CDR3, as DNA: TGTGCCAGCAGTCTAGCGGCCTTAGGCGAGCAGTTCTTC. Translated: CASSLAALGEQFF.

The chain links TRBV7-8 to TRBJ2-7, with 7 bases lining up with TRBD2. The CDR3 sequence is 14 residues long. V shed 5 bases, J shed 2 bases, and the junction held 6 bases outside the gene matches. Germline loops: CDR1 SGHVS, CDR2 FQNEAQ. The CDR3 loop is CASSKSGIPYEQYF. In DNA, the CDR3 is TGTGCCAGCAGCAAAAGCGGGATCCCCTACGAGCAGTACTTC.

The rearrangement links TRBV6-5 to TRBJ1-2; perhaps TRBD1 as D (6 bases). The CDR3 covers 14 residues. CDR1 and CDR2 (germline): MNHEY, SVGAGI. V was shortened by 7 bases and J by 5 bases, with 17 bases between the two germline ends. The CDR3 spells CASKLQGPAYGYTF. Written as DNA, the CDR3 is TGTGCCAGCAAGTTACAGGGCCCTGCTTATGGCTACACCTTC.

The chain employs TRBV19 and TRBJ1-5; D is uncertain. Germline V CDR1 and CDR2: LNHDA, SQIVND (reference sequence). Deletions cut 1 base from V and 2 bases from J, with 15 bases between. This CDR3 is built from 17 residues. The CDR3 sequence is CASSIVMSPVGNQPQHF. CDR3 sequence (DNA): TGTGCCAGTAGTATAGTGATGAGCCCGGTGGGCAATCAGCCCCAGCATTTT.

CDR3 DNA: TGTGCCAGCAGCTTAGTAGGAGGGGGCGACTATGGCTACACCTTC. Protein: CASSLVGGGDYGYTF. The rearrangement uses TRBV7-6 and TRBJ1-2, with 7 bases lining up with TRBD1. V dropped 1 base and J dropped 3; count of bases not matched to a gene: 5. This CDR3 contains 15 residues. CDR1 and CDR2 from the germline V gene are SGHVS and FNYEAQ.

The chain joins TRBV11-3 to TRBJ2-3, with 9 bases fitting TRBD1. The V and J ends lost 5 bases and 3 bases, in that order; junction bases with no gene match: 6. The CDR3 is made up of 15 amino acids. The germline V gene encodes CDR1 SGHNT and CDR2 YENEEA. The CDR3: CASSKGQGRTDTQYF. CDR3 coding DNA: TGTGCCAGCAGCAAGGGACAGGGAAGAACAGATACGCAGTATTTT.

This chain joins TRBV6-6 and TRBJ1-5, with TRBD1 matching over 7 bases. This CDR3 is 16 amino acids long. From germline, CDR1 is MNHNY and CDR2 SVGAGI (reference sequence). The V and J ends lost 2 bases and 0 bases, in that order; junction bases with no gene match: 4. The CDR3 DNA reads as TGTGCCAGCAGTTACGGGGGGACAGTTAGCAATCAGCCCCAGCATTTT. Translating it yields CASSYGGTVSNQPQHF.

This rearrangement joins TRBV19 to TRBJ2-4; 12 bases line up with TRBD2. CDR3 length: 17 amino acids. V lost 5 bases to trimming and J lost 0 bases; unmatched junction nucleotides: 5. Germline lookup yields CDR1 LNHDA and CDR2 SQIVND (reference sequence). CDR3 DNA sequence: TGTGCCAGTAGTCCCGGACTAGCGGGACTAGCCAAAAACATTCAGTACTTC. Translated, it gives CASSPGLAGLAKNIQYF. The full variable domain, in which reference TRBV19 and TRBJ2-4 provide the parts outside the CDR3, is DGGITQSPKYLFRKEGQNVTLSCEQNLNHDAMYWYRQDPGQGLRLIYYSQIVNDFQKGDIAEGYSVSREKKESFPLTVTSAQKNPTAFYLCASSPGLAGLAKNIQYFGAGTRLSVL.

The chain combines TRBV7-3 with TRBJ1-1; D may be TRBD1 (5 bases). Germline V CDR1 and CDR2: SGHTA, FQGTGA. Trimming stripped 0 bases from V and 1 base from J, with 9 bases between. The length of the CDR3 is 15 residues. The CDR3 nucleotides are TGTGCCAGCAGCTTAACGGGGAGGGGGAACACTGAAGCTTTCTTT. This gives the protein CASSLTGRGNTEAFF.